This TCR beta chain originates from a study of cytomegalovirus exposure and HLA in healthy donors. V lost 0 bases, J lost 3 bases, and 2 bases stayed unmatched. Germline CDR1 SGHNT, CDR2 YYREEE (reference sequence). The CDR3 runs to 14 residues. PCR employed 60 Vbeta and 13 Jbeta primers. Repertoires were generated with immunoSEQ multiplex PCR, while TCRdb's copy carries only in-frame clones and drops some. The profile shows some 130,000 clones, over 75% of them singletons. The table lists this clone with a count of one. J is TRBJ2-5 and V is TRBV5-4; 7 nucleotides align to TRBD2. Input material: PBMCs. The source of this sequence is a man aged 45-65 years in good health and CMV-seronegative. As DNA, the CDR3 is TGTGCCAGCAGCTTGGTAGCGGGCGAAGAGACCCAGTACTTC. Translated: CASSLVAGEETQYF.